The clone carrying this T cell receptor (beta chain) came up a few times. This record comes from a study of blood T cells in healthy people across ages. A second roughly 6 to 12 cycle PCR used barcoded and J-beta primers. TCRdb itself ran the 5' RACE reads through MiXCR, one entry per CDR3 protein. Of about 290,000 distinct CDR3 sequences in the sample, around 27% were seen once. The sequence came from a woman aged 70-85 years in good health. Input material: blood.

The DNA of the CDR3 is TGCGCCAGCAGTGAGTCGAACGCGAACAATGAGCAGTTCTTC. Its protein is CASSESNANNEQFF. The rearrangement uses TRBV10-1 and TRBJ2-1; D is unclear. This CDR3 is built from 14 residues. V dropped 0 bases and J dropped 5 bases, with 8 bases sitting between them. Germline lookup yields CDR1 WNHNN and CDR2 SYGVQD (reference sequence).